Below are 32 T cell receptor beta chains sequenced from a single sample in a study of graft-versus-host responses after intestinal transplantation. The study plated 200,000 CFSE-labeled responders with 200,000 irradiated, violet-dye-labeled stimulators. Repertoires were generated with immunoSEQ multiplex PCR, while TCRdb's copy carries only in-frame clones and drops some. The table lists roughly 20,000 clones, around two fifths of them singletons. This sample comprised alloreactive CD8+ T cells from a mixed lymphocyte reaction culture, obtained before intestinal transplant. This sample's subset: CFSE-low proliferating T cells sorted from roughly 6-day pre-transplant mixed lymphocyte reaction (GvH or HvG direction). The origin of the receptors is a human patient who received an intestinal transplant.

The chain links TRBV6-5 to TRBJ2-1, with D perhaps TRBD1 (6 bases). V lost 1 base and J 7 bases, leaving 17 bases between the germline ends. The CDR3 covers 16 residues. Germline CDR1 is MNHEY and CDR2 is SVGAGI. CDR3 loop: CASSYFSTGIRNEQFF. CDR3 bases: TGTGCCAGCAGTTACTTCTCGACAGGTATAAGGAATGAGCAGTTCTTC.

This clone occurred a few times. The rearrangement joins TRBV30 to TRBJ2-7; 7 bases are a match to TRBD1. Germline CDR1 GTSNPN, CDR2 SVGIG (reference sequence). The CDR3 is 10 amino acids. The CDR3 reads CVQGAYEQYF. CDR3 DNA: TGTGTCCAGGGGGCCTACGAGCAGTACTTC. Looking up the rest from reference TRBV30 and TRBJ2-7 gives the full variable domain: SQTIHQWPATLVQPVGSPLSLECTVEGTSNPNLYWYRQAAGRGLQLLFYSVGIGQISSEVPQNLSASRPQDRQFILSSKKLLLSDSGFYLCVQGAYEQYFGPGTRLTVT.

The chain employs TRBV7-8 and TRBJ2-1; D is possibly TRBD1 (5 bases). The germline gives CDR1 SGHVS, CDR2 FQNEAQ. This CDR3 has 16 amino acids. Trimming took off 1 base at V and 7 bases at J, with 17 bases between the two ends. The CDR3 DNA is TGTGCCAGCAGCTTAGGGGGCCACCCTAAATGGAATGAGCAGTTCTTC. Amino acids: CASSLGGHPKWNEQFF.

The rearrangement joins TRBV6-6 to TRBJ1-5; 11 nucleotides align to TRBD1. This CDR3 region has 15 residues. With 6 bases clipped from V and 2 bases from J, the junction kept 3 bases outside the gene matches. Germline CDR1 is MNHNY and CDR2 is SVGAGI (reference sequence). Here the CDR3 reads CASSWTGGGNQPQHF. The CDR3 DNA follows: TGTGCCAGCAGCTGGACAGGGGGCGGCAATCAGCCCCAGCATTTT.

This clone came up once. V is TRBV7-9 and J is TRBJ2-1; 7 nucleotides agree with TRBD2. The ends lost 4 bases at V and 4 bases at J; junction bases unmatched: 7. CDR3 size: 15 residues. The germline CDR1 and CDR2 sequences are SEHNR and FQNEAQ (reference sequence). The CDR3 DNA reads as TGTGCCAGCAGCTCAGCGGGAAGCGCGTACAATGAGCAGTTCTTC. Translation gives CASSSAGSAYNEQFF.

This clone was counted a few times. The CDR3 protein is CASSRGPATNEKLFF. For the CDR3, the DNA is TGTGCCAGCAGCCGGGGGCCGGCAACTAATGAAAAACTGTTTTTT. This chain links TRBV7-9 with TRBJ1-4, with D maybe TRBD1 (6 bases). V was clipped by 5 bases and J by 0 bases, with 10 bases between them. The CDR3 contains 15 residues. Germline CDR1 and CDR2: SEHNR and FQNEAQ (reference sequence). Drawing the rest from reference TRBV7-9 and TRBJ1-4, the complete variable domain is DTGVSQNPRHKITKRGQNVTFRCDPISEHNRLYWYRQTLGQGPEFLTYFQNEAQLEKSRLLSDRFSAERPKGSFSTLEIQRTEQGDSAMYLCASSRGPATNEKLFFGSGTQLSVL.

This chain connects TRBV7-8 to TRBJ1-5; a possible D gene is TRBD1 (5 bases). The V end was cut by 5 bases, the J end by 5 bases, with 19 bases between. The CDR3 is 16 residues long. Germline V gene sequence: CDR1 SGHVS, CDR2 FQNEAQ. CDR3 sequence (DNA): TGTGCCAGCAGCCTAATCGGCCCACGAGGGGATCAGCCCCAGCATTTT. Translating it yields CASSLIGPRGDQPQHF.

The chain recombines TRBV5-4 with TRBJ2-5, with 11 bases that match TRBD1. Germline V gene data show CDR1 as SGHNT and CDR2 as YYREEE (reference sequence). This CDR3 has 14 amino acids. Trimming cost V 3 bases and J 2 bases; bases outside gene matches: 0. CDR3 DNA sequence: TGTGCCAGCAGCTGGGACAGGGGGCAAGAGACCCAGTACTTC. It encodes CASSWDRGQETQYF.

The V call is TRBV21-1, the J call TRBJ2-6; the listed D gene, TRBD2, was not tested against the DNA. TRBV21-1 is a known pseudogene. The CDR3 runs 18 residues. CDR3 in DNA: TGTGCCAGCAGCCACCTAGCGGGAGGTAGCTCTGGGGCCAACGTCCTGACTTTC. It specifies CASSHLAGGSSGANVLTF.

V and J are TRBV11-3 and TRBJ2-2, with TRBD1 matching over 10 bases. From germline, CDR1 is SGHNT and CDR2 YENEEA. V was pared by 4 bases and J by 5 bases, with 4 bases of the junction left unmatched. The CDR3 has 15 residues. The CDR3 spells CASSWAGQGTGELFF. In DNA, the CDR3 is TGTGCCAGCAGCTGGGCGGGACAGGGGACCGGGGAGCTGTTTTTT. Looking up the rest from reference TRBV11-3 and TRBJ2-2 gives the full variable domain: EAGVVQSPRYKIIEKKQPVAFWCNPISGHNTLYWYLQNLGQGPELLIRYENEEAVDDSQLPKDRFSAERLKGVDSTLKIQPAELGDSAVYLCASSWAGQGTGELFFGEGSRLTVL.

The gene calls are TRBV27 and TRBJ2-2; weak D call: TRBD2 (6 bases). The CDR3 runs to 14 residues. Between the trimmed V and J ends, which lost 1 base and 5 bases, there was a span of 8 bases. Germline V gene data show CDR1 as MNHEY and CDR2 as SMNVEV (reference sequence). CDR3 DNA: TGTGCCAGCAGTTTATACGGGAGAACCGGGGAGCTGTTTTTT. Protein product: CASSLYGRTGELFF.

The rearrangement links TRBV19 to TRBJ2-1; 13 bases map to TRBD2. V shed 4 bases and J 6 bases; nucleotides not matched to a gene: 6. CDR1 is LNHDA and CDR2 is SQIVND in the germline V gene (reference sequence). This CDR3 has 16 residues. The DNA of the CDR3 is TGTGCCAGTAGTACCCCTGGGACTAGCGGGGCCAATGAGCAGTTCTTC. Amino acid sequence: CASSTPGTSGANEQFF.

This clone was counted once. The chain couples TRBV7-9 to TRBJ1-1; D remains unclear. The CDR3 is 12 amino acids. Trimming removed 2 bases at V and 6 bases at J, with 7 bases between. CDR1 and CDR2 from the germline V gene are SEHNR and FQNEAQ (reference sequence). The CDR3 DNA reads TGTGCCAGCAGCTTACCGGACGCTGAAGCTTTCTTT. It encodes CASSLPDAEAFF.

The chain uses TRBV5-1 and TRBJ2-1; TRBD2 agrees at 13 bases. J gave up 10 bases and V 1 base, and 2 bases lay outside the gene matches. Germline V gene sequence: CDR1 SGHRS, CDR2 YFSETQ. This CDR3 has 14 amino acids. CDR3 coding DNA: TGCGCCAGCAGCTTGAGACTAGCGGGAGGCGAGCAGTTCTTC. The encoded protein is CASSLRLAGGEQFF.

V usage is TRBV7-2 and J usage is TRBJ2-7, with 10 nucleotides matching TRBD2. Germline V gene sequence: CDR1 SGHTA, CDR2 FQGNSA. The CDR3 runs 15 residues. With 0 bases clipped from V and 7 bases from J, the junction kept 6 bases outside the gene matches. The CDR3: CASSLAPPGLAEQYF. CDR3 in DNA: TGTGCCAGCAGCTTAGCGCCTCCGGGACTAGCGGAGCAGTACTTC.

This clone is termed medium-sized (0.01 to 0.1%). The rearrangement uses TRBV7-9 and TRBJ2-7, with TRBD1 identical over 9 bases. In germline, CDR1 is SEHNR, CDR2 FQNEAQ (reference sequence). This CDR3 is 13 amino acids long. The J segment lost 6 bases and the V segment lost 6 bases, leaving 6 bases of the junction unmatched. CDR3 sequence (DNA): TGTGCCAGCAGTTTCGGACAGGGGAGCGAGCAGTACTTC. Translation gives CASSFGQGSEQYF.

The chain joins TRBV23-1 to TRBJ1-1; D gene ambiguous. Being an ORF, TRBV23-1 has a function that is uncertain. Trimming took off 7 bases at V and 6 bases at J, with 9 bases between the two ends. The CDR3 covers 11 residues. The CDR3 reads CASTEWAEAFF. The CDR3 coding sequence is TGCGCCAGCACTGAATGGGCTGAAGCTTTCTTT.

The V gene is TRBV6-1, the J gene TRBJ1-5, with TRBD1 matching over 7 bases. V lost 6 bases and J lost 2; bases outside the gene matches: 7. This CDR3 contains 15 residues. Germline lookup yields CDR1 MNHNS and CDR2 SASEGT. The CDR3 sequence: CASSLRQGGNQPQHF. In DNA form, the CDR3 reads TGTGCCAGCAGCCTTCGACAGGGTGGCAATCAGCCCCAGCATTTT.

The CDR3 DNA reads TGTGCCAGCAGCTTGCCCTCAACCTACGAGCAGTACTTC. Translating gives CASSLPSTYEQYF. This chain links TRBV7-9 with TRBJ2-7; unclear D gene. In germline, CDR1 is SEHNR, CDR2 FQNEAQ (reference sequence). The CDR3 is made up of 13 amino acids. Trimming stripped 3 bases from V and 2 bases from J, with 8 bases between.

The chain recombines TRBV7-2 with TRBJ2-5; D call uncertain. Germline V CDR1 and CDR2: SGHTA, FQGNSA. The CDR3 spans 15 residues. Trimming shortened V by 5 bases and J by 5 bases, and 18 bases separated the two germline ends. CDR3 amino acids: CASSRAVSGQETQYF. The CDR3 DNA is TGTGCCAGCAGCCGAGCAGTGTCCGGGCAGGAGACCCAGTACTTC.

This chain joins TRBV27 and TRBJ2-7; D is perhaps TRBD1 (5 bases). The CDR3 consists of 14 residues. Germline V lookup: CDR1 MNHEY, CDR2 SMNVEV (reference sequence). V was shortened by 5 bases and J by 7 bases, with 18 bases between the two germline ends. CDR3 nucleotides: TGTGCCAGCAGTGCCCGACAGTGGAGAGGTGAGCAGTACTTC. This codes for CASSARQWRGEQYF.

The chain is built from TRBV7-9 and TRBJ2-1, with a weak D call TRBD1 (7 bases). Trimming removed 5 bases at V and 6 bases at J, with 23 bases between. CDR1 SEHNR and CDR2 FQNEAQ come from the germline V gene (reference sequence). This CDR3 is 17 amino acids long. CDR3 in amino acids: CASSPGVGGARGNEQFF. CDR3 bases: TGTGCCAGCAGCCCGGGGGTAGGGGGCGCTAGGGGCAATGAGCAGTTCTTC.

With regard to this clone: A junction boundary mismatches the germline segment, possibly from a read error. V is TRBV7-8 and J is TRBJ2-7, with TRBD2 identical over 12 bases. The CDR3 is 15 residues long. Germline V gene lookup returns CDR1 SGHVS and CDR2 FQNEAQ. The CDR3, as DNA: TGTGCCAGCACCCTAGAGAGTGGTACTAGCGGGAGGAGGAATTTC. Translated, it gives CASTLESGTSGRRNF.

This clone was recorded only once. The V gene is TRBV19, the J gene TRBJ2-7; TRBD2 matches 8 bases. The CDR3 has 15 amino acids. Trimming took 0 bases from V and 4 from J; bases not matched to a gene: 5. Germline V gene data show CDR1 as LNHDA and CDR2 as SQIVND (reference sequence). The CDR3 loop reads CASSIERGAAYEQYF. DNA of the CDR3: TGTGCCAGTAGTATAGAGCGGGGGGCGGCGTACGAGCAGTACTTC.

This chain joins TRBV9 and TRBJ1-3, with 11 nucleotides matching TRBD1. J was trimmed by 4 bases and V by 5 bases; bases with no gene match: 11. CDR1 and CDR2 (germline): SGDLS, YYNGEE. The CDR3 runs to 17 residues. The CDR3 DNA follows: TGTGCCAGCAGGTCCGGGACAGGGGGTTTTACAGGAAACACCATATATTTT. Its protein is CASRSGTGGFTGNTIYF.

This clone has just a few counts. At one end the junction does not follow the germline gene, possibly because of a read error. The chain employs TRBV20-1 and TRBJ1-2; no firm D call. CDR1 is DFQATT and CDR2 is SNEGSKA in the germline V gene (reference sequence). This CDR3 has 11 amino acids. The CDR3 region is CSARDVLPPAF. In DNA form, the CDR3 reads TGCAGTGCTAGAGATGTTTTGCCCCCTGCCTTC.

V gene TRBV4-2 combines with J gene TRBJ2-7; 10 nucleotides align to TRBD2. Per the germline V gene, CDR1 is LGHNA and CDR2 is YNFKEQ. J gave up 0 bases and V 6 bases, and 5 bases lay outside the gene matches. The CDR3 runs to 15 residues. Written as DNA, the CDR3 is TGTGCCAGCAGTGGAACTAGCGGGATCTCCTACGAGCAGTACTTC. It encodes CASSGTSGISYEQYF.

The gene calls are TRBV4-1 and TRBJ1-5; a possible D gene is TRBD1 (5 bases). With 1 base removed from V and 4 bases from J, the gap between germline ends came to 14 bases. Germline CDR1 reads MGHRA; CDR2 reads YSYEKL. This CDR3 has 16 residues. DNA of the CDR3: TGCGCCAGCAGCCAAGGGATTGGGACCGATAATCAGCCCCAGCATTTT. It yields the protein CASSQGIGTDNQPQHF.

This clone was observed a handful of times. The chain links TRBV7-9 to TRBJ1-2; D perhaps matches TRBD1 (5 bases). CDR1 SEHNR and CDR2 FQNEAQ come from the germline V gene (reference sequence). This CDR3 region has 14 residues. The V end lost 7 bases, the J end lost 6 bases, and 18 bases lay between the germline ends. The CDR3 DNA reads TGTGCCAGCACCCCGGGCGGGGGGTTGAATGGCTACACCTTC. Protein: CASTPGGGLNGYTF.

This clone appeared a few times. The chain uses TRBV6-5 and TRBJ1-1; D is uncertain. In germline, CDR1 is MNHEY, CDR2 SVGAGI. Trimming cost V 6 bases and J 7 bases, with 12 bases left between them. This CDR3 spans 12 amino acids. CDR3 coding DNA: TGTGCCAGCAGCACGGCGGGAAATGAAGCTTTCTTT. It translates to CASSTAGNEAFF.

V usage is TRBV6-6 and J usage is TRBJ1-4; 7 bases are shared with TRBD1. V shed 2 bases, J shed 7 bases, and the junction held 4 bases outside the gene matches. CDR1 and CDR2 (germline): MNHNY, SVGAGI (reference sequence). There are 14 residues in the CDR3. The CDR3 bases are TGTGCCAGCAGTTACCAGACAGGGAGTGAAAAACTGTTTTTT. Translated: CASSYQTGSEKLFF.

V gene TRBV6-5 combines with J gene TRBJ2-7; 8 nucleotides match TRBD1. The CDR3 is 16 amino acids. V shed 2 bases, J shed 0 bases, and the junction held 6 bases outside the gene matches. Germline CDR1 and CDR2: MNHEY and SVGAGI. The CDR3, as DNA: TGTGCCAGCAGTTACCGTAGCAGGGGGCGCTCCTACGAGCAGTACTTC. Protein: CASSYRSRGRSYEQYF.